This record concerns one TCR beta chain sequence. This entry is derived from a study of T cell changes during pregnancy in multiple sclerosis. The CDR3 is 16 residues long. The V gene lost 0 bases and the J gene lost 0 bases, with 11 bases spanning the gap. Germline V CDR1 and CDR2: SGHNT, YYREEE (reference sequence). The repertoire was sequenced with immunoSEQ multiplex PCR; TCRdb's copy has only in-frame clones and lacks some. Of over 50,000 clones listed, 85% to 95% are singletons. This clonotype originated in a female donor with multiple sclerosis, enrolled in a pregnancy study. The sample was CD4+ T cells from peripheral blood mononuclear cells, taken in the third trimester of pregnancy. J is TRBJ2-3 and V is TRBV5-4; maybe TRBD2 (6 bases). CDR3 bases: TGTGCCAGCAGCTTGGCCGCGGGGAGAAGCACAGATACGCAGTATTTT. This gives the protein CASSLAAGRSTDTQYF.